What follows are 19 T cell receptor beta chains derived from one specimen sequenced in a study of OX40 agonist ivuxolimab in advanced cancers. The protocol was immunoSEQ multiplex PCR, while the TCRdb copy is restricted to in-frame clones and leaves out a portion. The repertoire holds roughly 70,000 clones, with less than 85% as singletons. The material sequenced was CD4+ or CD8+ T cells sorted from blood, taken in a trial of the OX40 agonist ivuxolimab. The receptors stem from an adult with an advanced solid tumor such as melanoma, head and neck, liver or kidney cancer.

V usage is TRBV9 and J usage is TRBJ2-5, with D perhaps TRBD1 (6 bases). This CDR3 has 14 residues. V was trimmed by 0 bases and J by 7 bases, leaving 13 bases between them. Germline V gives CDR1 SGDLS, CDR2 YYNGEE. This CDR3 reads CASSVDRQAGTQYF. The CDR3 DNA is TGTGCCAGCAGCGTAGATCGACAGGCCGGGACCCAGTACTTC.

The rearrangement joins TRBV27 to TRBJ2-3; D remains unclear. Trimming left V 3 bases short and J 2 bases short, with 21 bases between. This CDR3 has 18 residues. Germline CDR1 reads MNHEY; CDR2 reads SMNVEV (reference sequence). The chain's CDR3 is CASSFLPGRGATTDTQYF. DNA for the CDR3: TGTGCCAGCAGTTTCCTCCCCGGGCGAGGCGCGACCACAGATACGCAGTATTTT.

The chain employs TRBV7-2 and TRBJ2-3; 9 bases line up with TRBD1. The germline gives CDR1 SGHTA, CDR2 FQGNSA. The CDR3 extends over 15 amino acids. V gave up 5 bases and J gave up 4 bases; unmatched junction bases: 7. DNA for the CDR3: TGTGCCAGCAGCAAAGGGACAGGGAAAGCAGATACGCAGTATTTT. This gives the protein CASSKGTGKADTQYF.

The gene calls are TRBV27 and TRBJ2-2; the D call may be TRBD1 or TRBD2 (7 bases each). CDR1 and CDR2 from the germline V gene are MNHEY and SMNVEV (reference sequence). The CDR3 has 15 amino acids. The germline V and J ends were trimmed by 6 bases and 7 bases, with 18 bases remaining between them. CDR3 residues: CASRLQGGKGGELFF. CDR3 DNA: TGTGCCAGCAGACTCCAGGGGGGGAAAGGCGGGGAGCTGTTTTTT.

This rearrangement joins TRBV5-1 to TRBJ1-3, with D uncertain. CDR3 length: 16 amino acids. The germline V and J ends were trimmed by 0 bases and 0 bases, with 10 bases remaining between them. Per the germline V gene, CDR1 is SGHRS and CDR2 is YFSETQ. The CDR3 is CASSLERIVSGNTIYF. The CDR3 DNA follows: TGCGCCAGCAGCTTGGAGCGTATAGTCTCTGGAAACACCATATATTTT.

V gene TRBV6-5 combines with J gene TRBJ1-1, with 7 bases that match TRBD1. With 7 bases clipped from V and 0 bases from J, the junction kept 8 bases outside the gene matches. Germline-derived CDR1 and CDR2 are MNHEY and SVGAGI. The CDR3 contains 15 residues. The CDR3 reads CASMRDSSLNTEAFF. DNA of the CDR3: TGTGCCAGCATGCGGGACAGTTCCTTGAACACTGAAGCTTTCTTT.

The chain uses TRBV5-8 and TRBJ2-2, with a possible D match to TRBD1 (5 bases). CDR3 size: 16 residues. Germline CDR1 is SGHTS and CDR2 is YDEGEE. Trimming shortened V by 2 bases and J by 3 bases, and 14 bases separated the two germline ends. The CDR3 DNA sequence: TGTGCCAGCAGCTTTTCTTCTATAGGGGACACCGGGGAGCTGTTTTTT. Amino acid sequence: CASSFSSIGDTGELFF.

V usage is TRBV2 and J usage is TRBJ1-3; D is uncertain. Deletions cut 0 bases from V and 2 bases from J, with 5 bases between. Germline CDR1 and CDR2: SNHLY and FYNNEI. The CDR3 runs to 14 residues. CDR3 in amino acids: CASSEARTGNTIYF. As DNA, the CDR3 is TGTGCCAGCAGTGAAGCGAGGACTGGAAACACCATATATTTT.

The rearrangement uses TRBV2 and TRBJ2-7; 12 positions match TRBD2. Per the germline V gene, CDR1 is SNHLY and CDR2 is FYNNEI. J was trimmed by 3 bases and V by 6 bases; bases with no gene match: 3. This CDR3 contains 14 residues. CDR3 region: CASRMGLAGYEQYF. The CDR3 nucleotides read TGTGCCAGCAGAATGGGACTAGCGGGCTACGAGCAGTACTTC.

The chain couples TRBV27 to TRBJ2-1, with 8 bases matching TRBD2. CDR1 is MNHEY and CDR2 is SMNVEV in the germline V gene (reference sequence). The CDR3 consists of 15 residues. The V gene end was trimmed by 4 bases and the J gene end by 12 bases; junction bases not matched to a gene: 14. The CDR3 DNA follows: TGTGCCAGCAGTTCCTGGGAGCGGGGGCCTCCGGGGCAGTTCTTC. This encodes CASSSWERGPPGQFF.

This clone showed up just a few times. This chain uses TRBV5-1 with TRBJ2-1; D is possibly TRBD1 (5 bases). Germline lookup yields CDR1 SGHRS and CDR2 YFSETQ. Deletions cut 0 bases from V and 5 bases from J, with 12 bases between. This CDR3 comprises 15 residues. CDR3 nucleotides: TGCGCCAGCAGCTTGGTGCAGGGCGTCCACAATGAGCAGTTCTTC. Residues: CASSLVQGVHNEQFF.

The chain carries TRBV5-1 and TRBJ2-3; D may be TRBD2 (6 bases). CDR3 length equals 16 residues. The germline CDR1 and CDR2 sequences are SGHRS and YFSETQ. Trimming took 5 bases from V and 4 from J, leaving 20 bases between them. CDR3 DNA sequence: TGCGCCAGCAGACCTACGGGACGGAGGGGCGCAGATACGCAGTATTTT. Translation: CASRPTGRRGADTQYF.

The CDR3 DNA reads TGTGCCAGCAGCGCCCAAACCAGCGCAGATACGCAGTATTTT. Its protein is CASSAQTSADTQYF. The rearrangement joins TRBV7-6 to TRBJ2-3, with D hard to call. Germline V gene lookup returns CDR1 SGHVS and CDR2 FNYEAQ. V lost 5 bases and J lost 4, with 13 bases in between. CDR3 length: 14 amino acids.

The J gene is TRBJ2-7, the V gene TRBV27; D is possibly TRBD1 or TRBD2 (5 bases each). The ends were cut back, 7 bases at V and 6 bases at J, with 16 bases in the middle. Germline V gene sequence: CDR1 MNHEY, CDR2 SMNVEV (reference sequence). This CDR3 has 13 amino acids. The CDR3 DNA sequence: TGTGCCAGCACCAGGGACCCTGAGGGCGAGCAGTACTTC. This codes for CASTRDPEGEQYF.

The chain employs TRBV9 and TRBJ2-7; the D gene could be TRBD1 or TRBD2 (5 bases each). Looked up from germline, CDR1 is SGDLS and CDR2 is YYNGEE. Between the trimmed V and J ends, which lost 0 bases and 7 bases, there was a span of 14 bases. The CDR3 spans 14 residues. The CDR3 sequence is CASSVEAGTREQYF. CDR3 nucleotides: TGTGCCAGCAGCGTAGAGGCAGGGACGAGGGAGCAGTACTTC.

The CDR3 loop is CASSPAQGSYNEQFF. The CDR3 nucleotides are TGCGCCAGCAGCCCGGCCCAGGGCTCCTACAATGAGCAGTTCTTC. The rearrangement joins TRBV5-1 to TRBJ2-1; D perhaps matches TRBD1 (5 bases). V was shortened by 4 bases and J by 0 bases, with 11 bases between the two germline ends. Germline values: CDR1 SGHRS, CDR2 YFSETQ. The CDR3 totals 15 residues.

Turning to this clone: This same CDR3 is encoded by further DNA sequences in the sample. The chain employs TRBV7-2 and TRBJ2-3; 7 positions match TRBD1. The junction had 0 bases not matched to a gene; V was cut back by 2 bases and J by 4 bases. The CDR3 loop spans 13 amino acids. The germline V gene encodes CDR1 SGHTA and CDR2 FQGNSA. This CDR3 is CASSLQGADTQYF. In DNA, the CDR3 is TGTGCCAGCAGCTTACAGGGGGCAGATACGCAGTATTTT.

The chain joins TRBV30 to TRBJ1-1; D might be TRBD1 (5 bases). Germline assignment: CDR1 GTSNPN and CDR2 SVGIG (reference sequence). This CDR3 is built from 12 residues. V was clipped by 1 base and J by 6 bases, with 9 bases between them. The CDR3 DNA sequence: TGTGCCTGGAGTGATGGGGGGGCTGAAGCTTTCTTT. Its protein is CAWSDGGAEAFF.

The rearrangement links TRBV7-2 to TRBJ1-4; 7 bases are a match to TRBD1. This CDR3 region has 15 residues. CDR1 is SGHTA, CDR2 FQGNSA, per germline. With 5 bases clipped from V and 2 bases from J, the junction kept 5 bases outside the gene matches. This CDR3 is CASSPRQGTNEKLFF. The CDR3, as DNA: TGTGCCAGCAGCCCTAGACAGGGTACTAATGAAAAACTGTTTTTT.